Listed below are T cell receptor beta chains from one sample, sequenced in a study of a mutant IDH1 vaccine in newly diagnosed glioma. TCRdb's table, derived via immunoSEQ multiplex PCR, lists solely in-frame clones and lacks some. Of about 38,000 clones listed, roughly 79% are singletons. Antigens of these TCRs are unknown. Source: PBMCs, taken from a glioma patient whose treatment included an IDH1 peptide vaccine. These receptors were collected from a man aged 35 to 55 with glioma. Each CDR3 is given with its conserved first and last residue. The D gene is left open where the match is weak. Size values are once, few and many counts, or a class for expanded clones, and some rows have none.

d_call clone_size j_call v_call cdr3_aa cdr3_nt
TRBD1 NA TRBJ2-3 TRBV4-3 CASSQDSPTGWGTDAQYF TGCGCCAGCAGCCAAGATTCCCCGACAGGGTGGGGCACAGATGCGCAGTATTTT
NA NA TRBJ1-5 TRBV6-5 CASSSLQGSHQPQHF TGTGCCAGCAGTTCCCTACAGGGTTCCCATCAGCCCCAGCATTTT
NA NA TRBJ2-7 TRBV15 CATSRGLDTYEQYF TGTGCCACCAGCAGAGGATTGGACACCTACGAGCAGTACTTC
NA NA TRBJ2-5 TRBV10-3 CAISTDRIGQETQYF TGTGCCATCAGTACGGACAGAATCGGGCAAGAGACCCAGTACTTC
TRBD2 NA TRBJ2-3 TRBV7-9 CASSPQRAGGPGTQYF TGTGCCAGCAGCCCCCAAAGAGCGGGGGGGCCGGGTACGCAGTATTTT
NA NA TRBJ2-6 TRBV7-8 CASSLAGIGANVLTF TGTGCCAGCAGCTTAGCAGGGATTGGGGCCAACGTCCTGACTTTC
NA NA TRBJ2-7 TRBV5-6 CASSFRGGNEQYF TGTGCCAGCAGCTTTAGGGGTGGGAACGAGCAGTACTTC
TRBD1 NA TRBJ2-7 TRBV5-6 CASSPDTGGSYEQYF TGTGCCAGCAGCCCCGATACAGGGGGCTCCTACGAGCAGTACTTC
NA NA TRBJ2-7 TRBV5-8 CASSQEEGTGSYEQYF TGTGCCAGCAGCCAAGAAGAAGGGACCGGCTCCTACGAGCAGTACTTC
NA few TRBJ1-2 TRBV18 CASSPPGDYGYTF TGTGCCAGCTCACCACCAGGCGACTATGGCTACACCTTC
NA NA TRBJ2-5 TRBV7-2 CASSLSGVAGETQYF TGTGCCAGCAGCTTATCGGGAGTCGCCGGGGAGACCCAGTACTTC
NA NA TRBJ1-1 TRBV2 CASRLGLTTEAFF TGTGCCAGCAGACTGGGATTAACTACGGAAGCTTTCTTT
NA once TRBJ2-6 TRBV5-1 CASSLASGANVLTF TGCGCCAGCAGCTTGGCCTCGGGGGCCAACGTCCTGACTTTC
TRBD2 NA TRBJ2-3 TRBV9 CASSGSGRQSTDTQYF TGTGCCAGCAGCGGTAGCGGGAGGCAAAGCACAGATACGCAGTATTTT
NA NA TRBJ2-1 TRBV21-1 CASSPLGERYNEQFF TGTGCCAGCAGCCCCCTCGGGGAGCGTTACAATGAGCAGTTCTTC
TRBD1 NA TRBJ2-3 TRBV10-1 CASSRDRDTDTQYF TGCGCCAGCAGCCGGGACAGGGACACAGATACGCAGTATTTT
TRBD1 NA TRBJ2-7 TRBV7-8 CASSSTGTGWYEQYF TGTGCCAGCAGCTCAACCGGGACAGGGTGGTACGAGCAGTACTTC
TRBD2 NA TRBJ2-5 TRBV18 CASSPRMASGKQETQYF TGTGCCAGCTCACCACGAATGGCTAGCGGAAAACAAGAGACCCAGTACTTC